The present TCR beta chain was sequenced within a study of blood T cell repertoires in COVID-19. Whole-study context: Donors in the United States, Italy and Spain gave samples during acute or convalescent COVID-19.

This study enrolled people aged 18 to 89 from around 26 US geographic areas. The repertoire was sequenced with immunoSEQ multiplex PCR; TCRdb's copy has only in-frame clones and lacks some. This sample has hundreds of thousands of clones, with around 90% found just once. Trimming pared 5 bases from V and 4 bases from J, leaving 15 bases between. Germline V CDR1 and CDR2: SGHAT, FQDESV (reference sequence). This CDR3 spans 14 amino acids. The chain links TRBV11-1 to TRBJ2-7; D possibly corresponds to TRBD2 (5 bases). This sequence originates from a woman aged 18-29 years with acute COVID-19. Specimen: PBMCs or T cells enriched from blood (not recorded which). DNA of the CDR3: TGTGCCAGCAGCATAATCCCCTTAGCGTACGAGCAGTACTTC. This gives the protein CASSIIPLAYEQYF.